Listed here are 5 T cell receptor beta chains from one sample, sequenced in a study of blood T cell repertoires in COVID-19. Generated by immunoSEQ multiplex PCR, the TCRdb table keeps only in-frame clones and is missing some. The table shows fewer than 250,000 clones, with around nine tenths occurring only once. The sequenced material came from PBMCs or T cells enriched from blood (not recorded which). The receptor source for this set is a woman in her twenties or thirties who had been exposed to COVID-19.

The chain couples TRBV12-3 or TRBV12-4 to TRBJ1-2; TRBD1 is a possible D gene (6 bases). The CDR3 length is 12 residues. V was pared by 7 bases and J by 4 bases, with 10 bases between. CDR3 residues: CASTRGGYGYTF. The CDR3 DNA follows: TGTGCCAGCACCCGAGGGGGCTATGGCTACACCTTC.

The rearrangement links TRBV30 to TRBJ2-7; tentative D call: TRBD2 (7 bases). CDR1 and CDR2 from the germline V gene are GTSNPN and SVGIG (reference sequence). This CDR3 has 15 amino acids. The V and J ends lost 4 bases and 2 bases respectively, with 18 bases between them. CDR3 nucleotide sequence: TGTGCCTGGACCCCCGGGGGGACACCTCCCTACGAGCAGTACTTC. Protein: CAWTPGGTPPYEQYF. Filled out from reference TRBV30 and TRBJ2-7, the complete variable domain reads SQTIHQWPATLVQPVGSPLSLECTVEGTSNPNLYWYRQAAGRGLQLLFYSVGIGQISSEVPQNLSASRPQDRQFILSSKKLLLSDSGFYLCAWTPGGTPPYEQYFGPGTRLTVT.

V gene TRBV12-3 or TRBV12-4 combines with J gene TRBJ1-1; possible D gene TRBD1, 6 bases. The V and J ends lost 3 bases and 11 bases respectively, with 10 bases between them. The CDR3 contains 11 residues. This CDR3 reads CASSFRGEAFF. The CDR3 DNA reads as TGTGCCAGCAGTTTCAGGGGTGAGGCTTTCTTT.

The J gene is TRBJ2-7, the V gene TRBV2, with a possible D match to TRBD1 (5 bases). This CDR3 spans 13 amino acids. In germline, CDR1 is SNHLY, CDR2 FYNNEI. V was shortened by 11 bases and J by 0 bases, with 14 bases between the two germline ends. Written as DNA, the CDR3 is TGTGCCTCAACAGGAGTCTTCTCCTACGAGCAGTACTTC. Residues: CASTGVFSYEQYF. Variable domain in full (rest from reference TRBV2 and TRBJ2-7): EPEVTQTPSHQVTQMGQEVILRCVPISNHLYFYWYRQILGQKVEFLVSFYNNEISEKSEIFDDQFSVERPDGSNFTLKIRSTKLEDSAMYFCASTGVFSYEQYFGPGTRLTVT.

This clone is a singleton in its sample. The chain links TRBV4-1 to TRBJ2-6; 11 bases line up with TRBD2. Per germline, CDR1 MGHRA and CDR2 YSYEKL. This CDR3 is built from 18 residues. J was trimmed by 0 bases and V by 4 bases; bases with no gene match: 5. The CDR3 is CASSLGLADPSGANVLTF. The CDR3 DNA sequence: TGCGCCAGCAGCCTGGGACTAGCGGATCCCTCTGGGGCCAACGTCCTGACTTTC.